One and the same sample provided the 16 T cell receptor beta chains below, sequenced in a study of T cells in Graves' hyperthyroidism and ophthalmopathy. Template material for amplifying TCR beta CDR3 regions consisted of RNA transcripts. Initially, a first-round RT-PCR of the TCR CDR3 employed the HTBI primer set. Each CDR3 protein gets one entry after TCRdb re-called the multiplex PCR reads with MiXCR. The sample contains around 55,000 distinct CDR3 sequences, under 50% of which appear only once. Sequenced sample: blood. These receptors were taken from a woman in her forties or fifties with Graves' ophthalmopathy.

A word on this clonotype: One end of the junction varies from germline; a read error may be responsible. V usage is TRBV20-1 and J usage is TRBJ2-7; TRBD1 aligns across 9 bases. The CDR3 runs to 14 residues. Germline lookup yields CDR1 DFQATT and CDR2 SNEGSKA (reference sequence). The CDR3 nucleotides are TGCAGCGCTAGGCCCGGGACAGGGCTCGTCGAGCAGTACTTC. Its protein is CSARPGTGLVEQYF.

This clonotype was recorded many times. This chain uses TRBV3-1 with TRBJ2-7; D possibly corresponds to TRBD2 (5 bases). Germline V CDR1 and CDR2: LGHDT, YNNKEL (reference sequence). The CDR3 length is 14 residues. Trimming left V 3 bases short and J 4 bases short, with 13 bases between. The CDR3 region has the DNA TGTGCCAGCAGCCAGGGGAGTGGTAGTTACGAGCAGTACTTC. It yields the protein CASSQGSGSYEQYF.

A remark on this clonotype: A much larger clone sits a single nucleotide away, making a read error possible. The chain recombines TRBV4-1 with TRBJ1-1; D is unclear. The ends were cut back, 1 base at V and 4 bases at J, with 10 bases in the middle. The length of the CDR3 is 14 residues. Per the germline V gene, CDR1 is MGHRA and CDR2 is YSYEKL. The CDR3 loop is CASSQGQKSTEAFF. CDR3 in DNA: TGCGCCAGCAGCCAAGGCCAGAAGAGCACTGAAGCTTTCTTT.

This clonotype has at least ten counts. V is TRBV6-1 and J is TRBJ2-3, with D perhaps TRBD2 (5 bases). The CDR3 runs to 13 residues. The germline V gene encodes CDR1 MNHNS and CDR2 SASEGT. V was shortened by 7 bases and J by 2 bases, with 10 bases between the two germline ends. The CDR3, as DNA: TGTGCCAGCACGACGGGGAACACAGATACGCAGTATTTT. Its protein is CASTTGNTDTQYF.

Many counts were recorded for this clonotype. The genes are TRBV6-2 or TRBV6-3 and TRBJ2-7; 13 bases align to TRBD2. Germline CDR1 reads MNHEY; CDR2 reads SVGEGT. The CDR3 totals 15 residues. V was pared by 6 bases and J by 3 bases, with 5 bases of the junction left unmatched. The CDR3, as DNA: TGTGCCAGCAGCTCTTGGACTAGCGGGAGCTACGAGCAGTACTTC. As protein: CASSSWTSGSYEQYF.

This clonotype appeared many times. The chain links TRBV11-2 to TRBJ2-7; 7 bases map to TRBD2. Looked up from germline, CDR1 is SGHAT and CDR2 is FQNNGV. The CDR3 is 12 residues long. After removal of 5 bases from V and 5 bases from J, the junction contained 3 bases not matched to a gene. CDR3 sequence (DNA): TGTGCCAGCAGCCCCGGGGGGAACGAGCAGTACTTC. Protein: CASSPGGNEQYF.

To note about this clonotype: No DNA is shown, since the ends of the CDR3 on it are uncertain; the CDR3 is the one TCRdb lists. The chain carries TRBV7-5 and TRBJ2-5; the listed D gene, TRBD1, was not tested against the DNA. TRBV7-5 is classified as a pseudogene. With termini counted, the CDR3 has 16 amino acids. The CDR3 sequence is CISVPEAPPMVETQYF.

Ten or more counts support this clonotype. CDR3 sequence reads: CASSLTGADTQYF. The CDR3 region has the DNA TGTGCCAGCAGCTTAACGGGGGCAGATACGCAGTATTTT. This chain connects TRBV7-3 to TRBJ2-3; D is possibly TRBD1 or TRBD2 (5 bases each). The CDR3 contains 13 residues. The germline CDR1 and CDR2 sequences are SGHTA and FQGTGA. V dropped 0 bases and J dropped 4 bases, with 5 bases sitting between them.

V usage is TRBV29-1 and J usage is TRBJ1-6; TRBD1 matches at 8 bases. The CDR3 length is 13 residues. The V gene end was trimmed by 7 bases and the J gene end by 9 bases; junction bases not matched to a gene: 8. In germline, CDR1 is SQVTM, CDR2 ANQGSEA. The CDR3 sequence: CSGTIGQGSPLHF. CDR3 in DNA: TGCAGCGGTACCATTGGACAGGGTTCACCCCTCCACTTT.

This clonotype appeared many times. The chain links TRBV12-3 or TRBV12-4 to TRBJ2-7; D is perhaps TRBD1 or TRBD2 (5 bases each). Trimming took 7 bases from V and 2 from J, leaving 12 bases between them. CDR3 size: 13 residues. CDR3 sequence reads: CASKGSSAYEQYF. For the CDR3, the DNA is TGTGCCAGCAAGGGGAGTTCGGCCTACGAGCAGTACTTC.

J is TRBJ2-6 and V is TRBV18; a possible D gene is TRBD2 (6 bases). Germline V lookup: CDR1 KGHSH, CDR2 LQKENI. Between the trimmed V and J ends, which lost 10 bases and 2 bases, there was a span of 18 bases. This CDR3 region has 16 residues. CDR3 DNA sequence: TGTGCCACCTACATGGGAGGAACGGCTGGGGCCAACGTCCTGACTTTC. Amino acids: CATYMGGTAGANVLTF.

This clonotype was picked up many times. The chain couples TRBV6-1 to TRBJ1-3, with 7 bases that match TRBD1. Germline assignment: CDR1 MNHNS and CDR2 SASEGT. This CDR3 region has 17 residues. The V gene end was trimmed by 6 bases and the J gene end by 0 bases; junction bases not matched to a gene: 11. CDR3 region: CASRGRSGQTSGNTIYF. In DNA form, the CDR3 reads TGTGCCAGCAGGGGCCGCTCGGGACAGACCTCTGGAAACACCATATATTTT.

This clonotype was counted many times. The chain carries TRBV15 and TRBJ2-7; D may match TRBD1 or TRBD2 (5 bases each). Trimming stripped 5 bases from V and 5 bases from J, with 19 bases between. This CDR3 region has 15 residues. Germline loops: CDR1 LNHNV, CDR2 YYDKDF (reference sequence). CDR3: CATSVRGGGEDEQYF. The DNA of the CDR3 is TGTGCCACCAGCGTCCGCGGTGGGGGTGAGGACGAGCAGTACTTC.

This clonotype showed up just a few times. The chain joins TRBV3-1 to TRBJ1-6; TRBD1 agrees at 9 bases. Germline V lookup: CDR1 LGHDT, CDR2 YNNKEL (reference sequence). The CDR3 length is 17 residues. Trimming took 3 bases from V and 9 from J; bases not matched to a gene: 12. The CDR3 reads CASSQPRTGTGSSPLHF. The CDR3 DNA reads as TGTGCCAGCAGCCAGCCTCGTACCGGGACAGGGTCTTCACCCCTCCACTTT.

This clonotype was detected many times. The chain recombines TRBV29-1 with TRBJ2-2, with D perhaps matching TRBD2 (7 bases). Germline V gene data show CDR1 as SQVTM and CDR2 as ANQGSEA. Trimming took off 6 bases at V and 7 bases at J, with 12 bases between the two ends. There are 12 residues in the CDR3. Written as DNA, the CDR3 is TGCAGCGTATCGGGGGGCAGCGGGGAGCTGTTTTTT. It yields the protein CSVSGGSGELFF.

This clonotype showed up many times. This chain connects TRBV7-9 to TRBJ2-1; D is undetermined. The CDR3 extends over 13 amino acids. V was shortened by 1 base and J by 9 bases, with 10 bases between the two germline ends. Germline loops: CDR1 SEHNR, CDR2 FQNEAQ (reference sequence). The chain's CDR3 is CASSLESWVEQFF. The DNA of the CDR3 is TGTGCCAGCAGCTTAGAGTCTTGGGTTGAGCAGTTCTTC.